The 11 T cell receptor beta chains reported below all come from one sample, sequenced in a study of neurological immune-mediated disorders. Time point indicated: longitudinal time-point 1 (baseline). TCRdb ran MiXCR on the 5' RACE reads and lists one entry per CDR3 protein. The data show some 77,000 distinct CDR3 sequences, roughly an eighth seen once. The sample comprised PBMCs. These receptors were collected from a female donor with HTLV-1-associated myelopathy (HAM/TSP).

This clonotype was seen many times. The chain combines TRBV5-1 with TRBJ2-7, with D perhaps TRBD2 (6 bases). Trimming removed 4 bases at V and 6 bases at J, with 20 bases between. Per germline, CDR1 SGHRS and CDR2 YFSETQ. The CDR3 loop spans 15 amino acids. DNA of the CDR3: TGCGCCAGCAGCCGCGGCGGGGCCCCAGTCGGCGAGCAGTACTTC. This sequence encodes CASSRGGAPVGEQYF.

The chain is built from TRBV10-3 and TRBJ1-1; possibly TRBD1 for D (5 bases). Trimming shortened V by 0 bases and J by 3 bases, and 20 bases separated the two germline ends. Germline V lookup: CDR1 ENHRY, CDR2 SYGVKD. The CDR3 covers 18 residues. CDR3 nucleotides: TGTGCCATCAGTGAGTCATTCGGGAGGACAACCCGCGACACTGAAGCTTTCTTT. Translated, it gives CAISESFGRTTRDTEAFF.

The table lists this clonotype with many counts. Written as DNA, the CDR3 is TGTGCCAGCAGCTCACCTACGAGGGGGCCCAATCAGCCCCAGCATTTT. This codes for CASSSPTRGPNQPQHF. The V and J genes are TRBV27 and TRBJ1-5, with 7 bases aligning to TRBD1. CDR3 length: 16 residues. The V gene's germline CDR1 is MNHEY and CDR2 SMNVEV (reference sequence). V lost 6 bases and J lost 3; bases outside the gene matches: 11.

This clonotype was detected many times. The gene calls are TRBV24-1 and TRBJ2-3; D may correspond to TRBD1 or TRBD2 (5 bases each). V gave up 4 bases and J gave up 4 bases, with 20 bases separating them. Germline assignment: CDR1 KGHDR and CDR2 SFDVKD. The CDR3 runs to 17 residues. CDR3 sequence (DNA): TGTGCCACCAGTGACCCGTGGGTTGGGGGTTCAGCAGATACGCAGTATTTT. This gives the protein CATSDPWVGGSADTQYF.

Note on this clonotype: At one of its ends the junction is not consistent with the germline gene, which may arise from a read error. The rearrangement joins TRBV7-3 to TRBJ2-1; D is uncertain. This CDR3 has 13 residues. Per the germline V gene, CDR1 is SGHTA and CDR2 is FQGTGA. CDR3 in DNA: TGTGCCAGCAGCTTAAATGAGTACACTGAGCAGTTCTTC. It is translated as CASSLNEYTEQFF. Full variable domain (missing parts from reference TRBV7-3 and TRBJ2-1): GAGVSQTPSNKVTEKGKYVELRCDPISGHTALYWYRQSLGQGPEFLIYFQGTGAADDSGLPNDRFFAVRPEGSVSTLKIQRTERGDSAVYLCASSLNEYTEQFFGPGTRLTVL.

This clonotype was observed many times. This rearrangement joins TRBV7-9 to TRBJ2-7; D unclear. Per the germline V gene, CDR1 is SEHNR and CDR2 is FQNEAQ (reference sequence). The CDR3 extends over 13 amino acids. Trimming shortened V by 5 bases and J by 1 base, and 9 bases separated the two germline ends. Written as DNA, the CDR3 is TGTGCCAGCAGCCAAACCTGGTCCTACGAGCAGTACTTC. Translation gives CASSQTWSYEQYF.

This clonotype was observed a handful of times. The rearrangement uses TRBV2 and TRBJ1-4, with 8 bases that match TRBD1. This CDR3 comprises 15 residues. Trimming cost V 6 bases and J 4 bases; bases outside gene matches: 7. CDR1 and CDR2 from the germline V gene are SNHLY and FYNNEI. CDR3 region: CASRRSGQVNEKLFF. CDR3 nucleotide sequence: TGTGCCAGCAGGAGGTCGGGACAGGTTAATGAAAAACTGTTTTTT.

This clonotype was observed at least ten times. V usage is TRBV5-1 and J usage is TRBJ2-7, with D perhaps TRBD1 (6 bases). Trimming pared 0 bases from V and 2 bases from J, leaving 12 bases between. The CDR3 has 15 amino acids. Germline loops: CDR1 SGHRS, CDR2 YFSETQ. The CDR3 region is CASSLGLGTPYEQYF. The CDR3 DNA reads TGCGCCAGCAGCTTGGGGCTCGGGACACCCTACGAGCAGTACTTC. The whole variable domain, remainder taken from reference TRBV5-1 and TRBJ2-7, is KAGVTQTPRYLIKTRGQQVTLSCSPISGHRSVSWYQQTPGQGLQFLFEYFSETQRNKGNFPGRFSGRQFSNSRSEMNVSTLELGDSALYLCASSLGLGTPYEQYFGPGTRLTVT.

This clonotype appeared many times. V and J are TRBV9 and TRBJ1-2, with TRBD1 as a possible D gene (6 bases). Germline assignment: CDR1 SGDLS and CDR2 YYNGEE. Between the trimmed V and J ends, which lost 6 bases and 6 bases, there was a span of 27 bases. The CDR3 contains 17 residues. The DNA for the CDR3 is TGTGCCAGCACCGAGGACCCTCAGGGGACTTCCTTGAATGGCTACACCTTC. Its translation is CASTEDPQGTSLNGYTF.

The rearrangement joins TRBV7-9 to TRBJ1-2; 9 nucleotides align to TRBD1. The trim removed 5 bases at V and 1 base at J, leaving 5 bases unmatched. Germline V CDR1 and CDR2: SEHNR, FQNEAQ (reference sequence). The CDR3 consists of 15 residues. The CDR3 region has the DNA TGTGCCAGCAGCCCCGGGACAGGGCTTAACTATGGCTACACCTTC. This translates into CASSPGTGLNYGYTF.

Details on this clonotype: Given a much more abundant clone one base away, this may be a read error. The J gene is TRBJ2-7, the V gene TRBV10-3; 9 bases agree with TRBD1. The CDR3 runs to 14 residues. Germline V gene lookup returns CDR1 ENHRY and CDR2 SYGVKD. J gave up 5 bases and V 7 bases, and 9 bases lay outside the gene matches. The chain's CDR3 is CAITDPGQGNEQYF. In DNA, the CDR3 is TGTGCCATCACGGACCCGGGACAGGGTAACGAGCAGTACTTC.